A selection of T cell receptor beta chains follows, all from one sample in a study of T cells in Graves' hyperthyroidism and ophthalmopathy. Each CDR3 protein is one row after TCRdb ran MiXCR on the multiplex PCR reads. The sample contains 610,000 or so distinct CDR3 sequences, more than 45% of which appear only once. The sample comprised peripheral blood or thyroid tissue (not recorded which). Every receptor here comes from a woman aged 18-29 years with Graves' hyperthyroidism. Both conserved end residues are part of each CDR3. The D gene is left open where the match is weak. Expanded clones get a size class; other rows say once, few or many, or leave the size out.

abundance	v_gene	j_gene	d_gene	CDR3aa	CDR3nt
.	TRBV5-1	TRBJ2-7	TRBD2	CASSLREGIEQYF	TGCGCCAGCAGCCTACGGGAGGGAATTGAGCAGTACTTC
many	TRBV7-2	TRBJ1-2	.	CASSLGEGFLANYGYTF	TGTGCCAGCAGCTTAGGGGAGGGTTTCCTAGCTAACTATGGCTACACCTTC
many	TRBV10-3	TRBJ1-2	TRBD1	CAISESLGGEGYTF	TGTGCCATCAGTGAGTCGCTAGGGGGCGAAGGCTACACCTTC
.	TRBV7-9	TRBJ1-1	.	CASSLEGDYTEAFF	TGTGCCAGCAGCTTAGAGGGAGACTACACTGAAGCTTTCTTT
many	TRBV20-1	TRBJ1-6	.	CSARDRDFSSYNSPLHF	TGCAGTGCTAGAGATCGAGACTTCAGCTCCTATAATTCACCCCTCCACTTT
.	TRBV10-3	TRBJ2-6	.	CAISGGVGANVLTF	TGTGCCATCAGTGGTGGGGTTGGGGCCAACGTCCTGACTTTC
.	TRBV7-3	TRBJ2-5	.	CASSRDGKTQYF	TGCGCCAGCAGCCGCGATGGGAAGACCCAGTACTTC
many	TRBV24-1	TRBJ2-2	.	CATSDLFSGELFF	TGTGCCACCAGTGATTTGTTTTCCGGGGAGCTGTTTTTT
many	TRBV12-3/TRBV12-4	TRBJ2-5	TRBD2	CASSPSGTSETQYF	TGTGCCAGCAGTCCTAGCGGGACATCAGAGACCCAGTACTTC
many	TRBV7-9	TRBJ2-2	.	CASSSDRAATGELFF	TGTGCCAGCAGCTCCGACCGGGCAGCTACCGGGGAGCTGTTTTTT
.	TRBV7-3	TRBJ2-5	TRBD2	CASRRTSGGAWETQYF	TGTGCCAGCAGGAGGACTAGCGGGGGGGCCTGGGAGACCCAGTACTTC
.	TRBV9	TRBJ1-1	TRBD1	CASSKTGSGPEAFF	TGTGCCAGCAGTAAGACAGGGAGCGGGCCTGAAGCTTTCTTT
once	TRBV10-1	TRBJ1-2	.	CASSEPQVGYTF	TGCGCCAGCAGTGAACCACAGGTTGGCTACACCTTC
many	TRBV12-3/TRBV12-4	TRBJ2-7	.	CASSFRRAHSYEQYF	TGTGCCAGCAGTTTTCGGCGGGCCCATTCCTACGAGCAGTACTTC
many	TRBV4-2	TRBJ2-2	.	CASSQEGTGEANTGELFF	TGTGCCAGCAGCCAAGAGGGAACAGGGGAGGCGAACACCGGGGAGCTGTTTTTT
many	TRBV24-1	TRBJ1-5	.	CATSDSGAIDQPQHF	TGTGCCACCAGTGATTCAGGGGCTATAGATCAGCCCCAGCATTTT
.	TRBV7-9	TRBJ1-3	.	CAWSSGGGNTIYF	TGTGCCTGGAGTTCGGGAGGTGGAAACACCATATATTTT
.	TRBV7-9	TRBJ2-7	TRBD2	CASSGIREAYNEQYF	TGTGCCAGCAGCGGCATCCGGGAGGCCTACAATGAGCAGTACTTC
few	TRBV24-1	TRBJ2-1	TRBD2	CATSLAGGRNEQFF	TGTGCCACCAGTTTAGCGGGAGGGCGCAATGAGCAGTTCTTC
.	TRBV7-9	TRBJ2-3	TRBD1	CASSQLGTGGTDTQYF	TGTGCCAGCAGCCAACTCGGGACAGGGGGCACAGATACGCAGTATTTT
.	TRBV29-1	TRBJ1-2	TRBD1	CSSGQGGRNYGYTF	TGCAGCAGTGGACAGGGTGGGAGAAACTATGGCTACACCTTC
.	TRBV19	TRBJ2-1	TRBD2	CASINLGTSGEANEQFF	TGTGCCAGTATCAACCTCGGGACTAGCGGGGAAGCGAATGAGCAGTTCTTC
many	TRBV18	TRBJ1-2	.	CASSAMWEDYGYTF	TGTGCCAGCTCAGCGATGTGGGAGGACTATGGCTACACCTTC
.	TRBV15	TRBJ2-7	TRBD1	CATSRDVGTGVQQYF	TGTGCCACCAGCAGAGATGTCGGGACAGGGGTGCAGCAGTACTTC
.	TRBV29-1	TRBJ2-5	TRBD1	CSGRTGGDVKTQYF	TGCAGCGGCAGGACAGGGGGAGATGTAAAGACCCAGTACTTC
.	TRBV20-1	TRBJ2-1	.	CSARPASAAYNEQFF	TGCAGTGCTAGACCCGCTAGCGCAGCCTACAATGAGCAGTTCTTC
once	TRBV10-3	TRBJ1-1	.	CAIRGGEGREAFF	TGTGCCATCAGGGGTGGCGAGGGCCGGGAAGCTTTCTTT
many	TRBV20-1	TRBJ1-2	.	CSARPVAGASHYGYTF	TGCAGTGCTAGACCGGTCGCGGGGGCAAGTCACTATGGCTACACCTTC
many	TRBV5-1	TRBJ1-5	.	CASSFEGLGQPQHF	TGCGCCAGCAGCTTTGAGGGGTTGGGTCAGCCCCAGCATTTT
many	TRBV5-4	TRBJ1-5	.	CASSLAAEGPQHF	TGTGCCAGCAGCTTGGCCGCGGAGGGGCCCCAGCATTTT
many	TRBV6-5	TRBJ1-1	TRBD1	CASSYSGQGGGAFF	TGTGCCAGCAGTTACTCGGGGCAGGGGGGAGGCGCTTTCTTT
.	TRBV19	TRBJ2-1	TRBD1	CAIGGNNEQFF	TGTGCCATAGGGGGCAACAATGAGCAGTTCTTC
.	TRBV5-5	TRBJ2-7	.	CASSTRGQQYF	TGTGCCAGCAGCACCCGAGGACAGCAGTACTTC
many	TRBV14	TRBJ1-4	.	CASSPLGEKLFF	TGTGCCAGCAGCCCTCTAGGAGAAAAACTGTTTTTT
once	TRBV29-1	TRBJ2-2	.	CSVDTAGELFF	TGCAGCGTTGATACGGCAGGGGAGCTGTTTTTT
.	TRBV24-1	TRBJ2-6	TRBD2	CATSDPGTSGDSGANVLTF	TGTGCCACCAGTGATCCCGGGACTAGCGGGGACTCTGGGGCCAACGTCCTGACTTTC
many	TRBV29-1	TRBJ1-1	.	CSVESGGWTEAFF	TGCAGCGTTGAATCGGGGGGCTGGACTGAAGCTTTCTTT
.	TRBV29-1	TRBJ2-7	.	CSVAQWQGRHEQYF	TGCAGCGTTGCCCAATGGCAGGGGAGGCATGAGCAGTACTTC
few	TRBV4-1	TRBJ1-4	.	CASRLTGTTNEKLFF	TGCGCCAGCAGACTTACAGGGACCACTAATGAAAAACTGTTTTTT
few	TRBV6-1	TRBJ1-1	.	CASRAVSSTEAFF	TGTGCCAGCAGGGCGGTCTCGAGCACTGAAGCTTTCTTT
.	TRBV7-9	TRBJ1-6	TRBD1	CASSTRQGSPLHF	TGTGCCAGCAGCACCCGACAGGGTTCACCCCTCCACTTT
many	TRBV12-3/TRBV12-4	TRBJ2-7	.	CASSVRDGYEQYF	TGTGCCAGCAGCGTCCGGGACGGCTACGAGCAGTACTTC
many	TRBV6-5	TRBJ2-7	.	CASSLTEGPYHYEQYF	TGTGCCAGCAGCCTTACAGAGGGGCCGTACCATTACGAGCAGTACTTC
many	TRBV3-1	TRBJ1-2	.	CASSQDGRQDYGYTF	TGTGCCAGCAGCCAAGATGGGAGGCAGGACTATGGCTACACCTTC
many	TRBV7-3	TRBJ1-3	TRBD1	CASSQTGTGGNTIYF	TGTGCCAGCAGCCAAACCGGGACAGGGGGCAACACCATATATTTT
many	TRBV7-9	TRBJ2-5	.	CASSELRDIWYQETQYF	TGTGCCAGCAGCGAACTACGGGACATTTGGTACCAAGAGACCCAGTACTTC
.	TRBV6-6	TRBJ2-2	.	CASSLPQKNTGELFF	TGTGCCAGCAGTTTGCCCCAGAAGAACACCGGGGAGCTGTTTTTT
many	TRBV27	TRBJ1-6	.	CASGPLNSPLHF	TGTGCCAGCGGACCTCTTAATTCACCCCTCCACTTT